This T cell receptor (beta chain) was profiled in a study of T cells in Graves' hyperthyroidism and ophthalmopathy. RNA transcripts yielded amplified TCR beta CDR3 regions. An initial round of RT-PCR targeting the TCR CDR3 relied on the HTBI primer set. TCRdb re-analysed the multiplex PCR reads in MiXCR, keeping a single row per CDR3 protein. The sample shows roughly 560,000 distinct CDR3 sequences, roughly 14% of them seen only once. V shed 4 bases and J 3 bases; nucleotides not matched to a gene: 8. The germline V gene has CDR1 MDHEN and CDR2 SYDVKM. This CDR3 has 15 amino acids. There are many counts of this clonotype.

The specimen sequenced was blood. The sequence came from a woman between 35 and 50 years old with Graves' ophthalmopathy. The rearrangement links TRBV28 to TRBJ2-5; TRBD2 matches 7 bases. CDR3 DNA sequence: TGTGCCAGCAGTTCGGGGGGACTGAATGAAGAGACCCAGTACTTC. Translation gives CASSSGGLNEETQYF.